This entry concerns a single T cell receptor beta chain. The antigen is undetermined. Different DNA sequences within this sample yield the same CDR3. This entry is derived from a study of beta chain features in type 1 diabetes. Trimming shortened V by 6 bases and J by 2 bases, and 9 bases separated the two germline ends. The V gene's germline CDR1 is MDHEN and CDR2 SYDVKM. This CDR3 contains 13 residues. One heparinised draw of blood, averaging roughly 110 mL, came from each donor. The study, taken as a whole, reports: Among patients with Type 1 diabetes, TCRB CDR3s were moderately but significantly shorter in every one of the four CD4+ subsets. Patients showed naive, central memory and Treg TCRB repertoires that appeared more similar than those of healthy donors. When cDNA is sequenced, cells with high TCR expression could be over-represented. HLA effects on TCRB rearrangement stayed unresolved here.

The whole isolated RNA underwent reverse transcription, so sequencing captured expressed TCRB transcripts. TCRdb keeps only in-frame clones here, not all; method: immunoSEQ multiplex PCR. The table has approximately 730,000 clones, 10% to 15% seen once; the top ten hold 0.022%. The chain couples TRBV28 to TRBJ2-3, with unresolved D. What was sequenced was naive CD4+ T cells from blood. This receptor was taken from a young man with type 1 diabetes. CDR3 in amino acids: CASSGGDTDTQYF. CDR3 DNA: TGTGCCAGCAGCGGTGGGGACACAGATACGCAGTATTTT.